This T cell receptor (beta chain) was documented in a study of cytomegalovirus exposure and HLA in healthy donors. Study context: Among around 400 genotyped donors, 80% to 90% fell in the Caucasian-associated ancestry cluster.

The V end lost 0 bases, the J end lost 4 bases, and 4 bases lay between the germline ends. CDR3 length: 13 residues. The V gene's germline CDR1 is LGHNA and CDR2 YSLEER. General observations from the study: The dataset shows that most TCR sequences were rare, while some public TCRs occurred in many donors.

Comment on this clone: Its target is not known.

The PCR was carried out with 60 Vbeta primers and 13 Jbeta primers. Libraries were prepared by immunoSEQ multiplex PCR; TCRdb keeps only in-frame clonotypes and omits some of them. The table lists approximately 76,000 clones, about 80% of them singletons. The chain uses TRBV4-3 and TRBJ1-5; D remains unclear. Material for sequencing was PBMCs. The origin of this receptor is a man aged 30 to 45 in good health and CMV-seronegative. The CDR3 here is CASSQETNQPQHF. Here the CDR3 DNA reads TGCGCCAGCAGCCAAGAGACTAATCAGCCCCAGCATTTT.